A selection of T cell receptor beta chains follows, all from one sample in a study of blood T cell repertoires in COVID-19. TCRdb's copy holds only in-frame clones and misses some; the assay was immunoSEQ multiplex PCR. Of 75,000 to 90,000 clones in the sample, over 80% were seen once. Sequenced: peripheral blood. The receptors here all came from an elderly man with active or convalescent COVID-19. The CDR3 runs from the conserved cysteine through the conserved F or W. A D gene is named only where the DNA matches it firmly. For some rows the clone size is stated as once, few or many, or as a class when expanded; others skip it.

D: TRBD2
size: .
V: TRBV5-1
J: TRBJ2-2
CDR3: CASSTTSTGRTGELFF
DNA: TGCGCCAGCAGCACGACTAGCACGGGTCGGACCGGGGAGCTGTTTTTT

D: .
size: .
V: TRBV10-2
J: TRBJ1-1
CDR3: CASSVRLDTEAFF
DNA: TGCGCCAGCAGCGTCAGATTGGACACTGAAGCTTTCTTT

D: .
size: once
V: TRBV5-4
J: TRBJ2-5
CDR3: CASSLGGRGETQYF
DNA: TGTGCCAGCAGCTTGGGCGGCAGGGGTGAGACCCAGTACTTC

D: .
size: .
V: TRBV3-1/TRBV3-2
J: TRBJ1-6
CDR3: CASSEIPGPNSGPLHF
DNA: TGTGCCAGCAGTGAGATCCCCGGGCCGAACTCGGGGCCCCTCCACTTT

D: TRBD1
size: .
V: TRBV9
J: TRBJ1-1
CDR3: CASSAADRGKREAFF
DNA: TGTGCCAGCAGCGCAGCGGACAGGGGAAAACGTGAAGCTTTCTTT

D: TRBD2
size: .
V: TRBV10-1
J: TRBJ2-1
CDR3: CASSETGVVSSGRYNEQFF
DNA: TGCGCCAGCAGTGAGACAGGGGTTGTATCTAGCGGGAGATACAATGAGCAGTTCTTC

D: .
size: .
V: TRBV7-3
J: TRBJ2-1
CDR3: CASSLASADEQFF
DNA: TGTGCCAGCAGCTTAGCTAGCGCCGATGAGCAGTTCTTC

D: .
size: .
V: TRBV7-8
J: TRBJ2-3
CDR3: CASSLVRAGTDTQYF
DNA: TGTGCCAGCAGCTTAGTTCGGGCAGGGACAGATACGCAGTATTTT

D: TRBD2
size: .
V: TRBV5-5
J: TRBJ2-5
CDR3: CASSLDSSGAETQYF
DNA: TGTGCCAGCAGCTTGGATTCTAGCGGGGCAGAGACCCAGTACTTC

D: TRBD1
size: .
V: TRBV24-1
J: TRBJ1-5
CDR3: CATSGTGYQDSNQPQHF
DNA: TGTGCCACCAGCGGGACAGGGTACCAAGATAGCAATCAGCCCCAGCATTTT

D: TRBD1
size: .
V: TRBV5-1
J: TRBJ2-5
CDR3: CASSGEDRVQETQYF
DNA: TGCGCCAGCAGCGGAGAGGACAGGGTCCAAGAGACCCAGTACTTC

D: .
size: .
V: TRBV5-5
J: TRBJ2-2
CDR3: CASRRTGRAGELFF
DNA: TGTGCCAGCAGAAGGACAGGGAGGGCCGGGGAGCTGTTTTTT

D: TRBD1
size: .
V: TRBV24-1
J: TRBJ2-5
CDR3: CATSDLGTGKETQYF
DNA: TGTGCCACCAGTGATCTTGGGACAGGTAAAGAGACCCAGTACTTC

D: .
size: .
V: TRBV6-1
J: TRBJ1-5
CDR3: CASSESGDGKKPQHF
DNA: TGTGCCAGCAGTGAATCGGGGGACGGTAAGAAGCCCCAGCATTTT

D: .
size: .
V: TRBV7-6
J: TRBJ1-1
CDR3: CASSLTLNTEAFF
DNA: TGTGCCAGCAGCTTAACACTGAACACTGAAGCTTTCTTT

D: .
size: few
V: TRBV30
J: TRBJ2-4
CDR3: CAWRDFNIQYF
DNA: TGTGCCTGGAGGGACTTCAACATTCAGTACTTC

D: .
size: few
V: TRBV6-5
J: TRBJ2-1
CDR3: CASSRDRNEQFF
DNA: TGTGCCAGCAGCAGGGATCGGAATGAGCAGTTCTTC

D: .
size: .
V: TRBV29-1
J: TRBJ2-1
CDR3: CSVEKGRGGDEQFF
DNA: TGCAGCGTTGAAAAGGGACGGGGAGGAGATGAGCAGTTCTTC

D: TRBD1
size: .
V: TRBV2
J: TRBJ1-1
CDR3: CASTIDRVWTEAFF
DNA: TGTGCCAGTACCATAGACAGGGTGTGGACTGAAGCTTTCTTT

D: .
size: .
V: TRBV19
J: TRBJ1-1
CDR3: CASSRRSQGLVELNTEAFF
DNA: TGTGCCAGTAGTAGACGATCCCAGGGTCTAGTAGAGTTGAACACTGAAGCTTTCTTT

D: TRBD1
size: once
V: TRBV6-4
J: TRBJ1-1
CDR3: CASSDSTDREWDTEAFF
DNA: TGTGCCAGCAGTGACTCGACGGACAGGGAATGGGATACTGAAGCTTTCTTT

D: .
size: .
V: TRBV11-3
J: TRBJ2-5
CDR3: CASSYGGEETQYF
DNA: TGTGCCAGCAGCTATGGCGGGGAAGAGACCCAGTACTTC

D: TRBD1
size: few
V: TRBV19
J: TRBJ2-2
CDR3: CASSGINRGSQTGELFF
DNA: TGTGCCAGTAGCGGAATCAACAGGGGGTCTCAGACCGGGGAGCTGTTTTTT

D: .
size: .
V: TRBV30
J: TRBJ2-1
CDR3: CAWSVMRDNEQFF
DNA: TGTGCCTGGAGTGTAATGAGGGACAATGAGCAGTTCTTC

D: .
size: .
V: TRBV19
J: TRBJ1-1
CDR3: CASRRAPRMNTEAFF
DNA: TGTGCCAGTAGGAGAGCCCCCCGAATGAACACTGAAGCTTTCTTT

D: .
size: .
V: TRBV9
J: TRBJ1-6
CDR3: CASSVGAESSPLHF
DNA: TGTGCCAGCAGCGTTGGGGCCGAGTCTTCACCCCTCCACTTT

D: TRBD2
size: once
V: TRBV6-6
J: TRBJ2-1
CDR3: CASKYGAGEFEQFF
DNA: TGTGCCAGCAAGTACGGGGCGGGAGAGTTTGAGCAGTTCTTC

D: .
size: .
V: TRBV7-2
J: TRBJ2-3
CDR3: CASSPRTASTDTQYF
DNA: TGTGCCAGCAGTCCCCGGACAGCTAGCACAGATACGCAGTATTTT

D: TRBD2
size: once
V: TRBV5-4
J: TRBJ2-5
CDR3: CASSTGLAGGWETQYF
DNA: TGTGCCAGCAGCACCGGACTAGCGGGGGGTTGGGAGACCCAGTACTTC

D: .
size: .
V: TRBV6-2/TRBV6-3
J: TRBJ2-2
CDR3: CASSYSPRGVTGELFF
DNA: TGTGCCAGCAGTTACTCTCCCAGGGGGGTTACCGGGGAGCTGTTTTTT

D: TRBD2
size: .
V: TRBV6-5
J: TRBJ2-1
CDR3: CASRPGTSGGNEQFF
DNA: TGTGCCAGCAGACCGGGGACTAGCGGGGGCAATGAGCAGTTCTTC

D: .
size: .
V: TRBV7-2
J: TRBJ2-5
CDR3: CASSPGDGFLPTAETQYF
DNA: TGTGCCAGCAGCCCGGGGGACGGATTCCTACCTACCGCGGAGACCCAGTACTTC

D: .
size: once
V: TRBV9
J: TRBJ1-3
CDR3: CASALGVAGNTIYF
DNA: TGTGCCAGCGCATTGGGAGTGGCTGGAAACACCATATATTTT

D: TRBD1
size: .
V: TRBV19
J: TRBJ1-2
CDR3: CATRTGDPNGYTF
DNA: TGTGCCACCCGGACAGGGGACCCGAATGGCTACACCTTC

D: TRBD1
size: few
V: TRBV5-5
J: TRBJ1-1
CDR3: CASSIGTGASLPGTEAFF
DNA: TGTGCCAGCAGCATAGGGACAGGGGCAAGTCTTCCTGGGACTGAAGCTTTCTTT

D: .
size: .
V: TRBV19
J: TRBJ1-5
CDR3: CASSMTGNQPQHF
DNA: TGTGCCAGTAGTATGACCGGGAATCAGCCCCAGCATTTT

D: TRBD1
size: .
V: TRBV2
J: TRBJ1-4
CDR3: CASNEGGQPVEKLFF
DNA: TGTGCCAGCAATGAGGGGGGACAGCCCGTTGAAAAACTGTTTTTT

D: .
size: .
V: TRBV5-6
J: TRBJ1-4
CDR3: CASSGWDINEKLFF
DNA: TGTGCCAGCAGCGGCTGGGACATTAATGAAAAACTGTTTTTT

D: .
size: .
V: TRBV25-1
J: TRBJ1-1
CDR3: CASADSQRDTEAFF
DNA: TGTGCCAGCGCGGATTCCCAGCGGGACACTGAAGCTTTCTTT

D: .
size: .
V: TRBV6-1
J: TRBJ1-2
CDR3: CASSDPSGSNCGYTF
DNA: TGTGCCAGCAGTGATCCTTCGGGTTCTAACTGTGGCTACACCTTC

D: .
size: .
V: TRBV5-1
J: TRBJ1-4
CDR3: CASSLDKANEKLFF
DNA: TGCGCCAGCAGCTTGGACAAAGCTAATGAAAAACTGTTTTTT

D: TRBD2
size: .
V: TRBV4-1
J: TRBJ2-1
CDR3: CASSQDTALAAYNEQFF
DNA: TGCGCCAGCAGCCAAGATACAGCCCTAGCGGCCTACAATGAGCAGTTCTTC

D: .
size: once
V: TRBV4-1
J: TRBJ1-6
CDR3: CASSQGRGYNSPLHF
DNA: TGCGCCAGCAGCCAAGGGAGGGGATATAATTCACCCCTCCACTTT

D: TRBD1
size: .
V: TRBV5-4
J: TRBJ1-4
CDR3: CASSGNRGGGEKLFF
DNA: TGTGCCAGCAGCGGAAACAGGGGAGGAGGCGAAAAACTGTTTTTT

D: TRBD1
size: .
V: TRBV7-3
J: TRBJ2-3
CDR3: CASSQDRGVADTQYF
DNA: TGTGCCAGCAGCCAAGACAGGGGGGTGGCAGATACGCAGTATTTT

D: .
size: once
V: TRBV19
J: TRBJ2-4
CDR3: CASSWGNPGAKNIQYF
DNA: TGTGCCAGTAGTTGGGGCAATCCTGGGGCCAAAAACATTCAGTACTTC

D: TRBD2
size: .
V: TRBV7-2
J: TRBJ2-2
CDR3: CASTPRGVGTGELFF
DNA: TGTGCCAGCACCCCCCGGGGGGTTGGCACCGGGGAGCTGTTTTTT

D: TRBD1
size: .
V: TRBV27
J: TRBJ1-4
CDR3: CASRARDRVF
DNA: TGTGCCAGCAGGGCCCGGGACAGGGTGTTT

D: .
size: .
V: TRBV7-2
J: TRBJ2-1
CDR3: CASSFSGQGYGEQFF
DNA: TGTGCCAGCAGCTTCTCAGGCCAGGGGTATGGAGAGCAGTTCTTC

D: .
size: .
V: TRBV24-1
J: TRBJ1-1
CDR3: CATSVKGRQWATEAFF
DNA: TGTGCCACCAGTGTGAAGGGGCGGCAATGGGCAACTGAAGCTTTCTTT

D: .
size: few
V: TRBV6-1
J: TRBJ1-6
CDR3: CASSALLGSDNSPLHF
DNA: TGTGCCAGCAGTGCTCTTCTCGGGTCGGATAATTCACCCCTCCACTTT

D: TRBD1
size: .
V: TRBV24-1
J: TRBJ1-1
CDR3: CATSRTGFGEAFF
DNA: TGTGCCACCAGCCGGACAGGGTTCGGTGAAGCTTTCTTT

D: .
size: .
V: TRBV9
J: TRBJ1-6
CDR3: CASSPRDSDSPLHF
DNA: TGTGCCAGCAGCCCACGGGACTCGGATTCACCCCTCCACTTT

D: TRBD1
size: .
V: TRBV11-2
J: TRBJ1-2
CDR3: CASSPRTGGINYGYTF
DNA: TGTGCCAGCAGCCCCCGGACAGGGGGTATTAACTATGGCTACACCTTC

D: .
size: .
V: TRBV6-5
J: TRBJ1-4
CDR3: CASSIGLEGEKLFF
DNA: TGTGCCAGCAGTATAGGGTTGGAGGGGGAAAAACTGTTTTTT

D: TRBD1
size: .
V: TRBV19
J: TRBJ2-1
CDR3: CASSRGQGGGNEQFF
DNA: TGTGCCAGTAGTAGGGGACAGGGAGGGGGAAATGAGCAGTTCTTC

D: .
size: .
V: TRBV5-4
J: TRBJ2-2
CDR3: CASSLGLNTGELFF
DNA: TGTGCCAGCAGCTTGGGTCTTAACACCGGGGAGCTGTTTTTT

D: TRBD1
size: .
V: TRBV19
J: TRBJ1-2
CDR3: CASTDRAYGYTF
DNA: TGTGCCAGTACCGACAGGGCGTATGGCTACACCTTC

D: .
size: .
V: TRBV12-3/TRBV12-4
J: TRBJ1-5
CDR3: CASSFQVNQPQHF
DNA: TGTGCCAGCAGTTTCCAGGTTAATCAGCCCCAGCATTTT